This T cell receptor beta chain came from a study of shared clonotypes between healthy human individuals. Participating donors were healthy, HIV-negative adults free of recent acute infections or vaccinations. Repertoires were generated with immunoSEQ multiplex PCR, while TCRdb's copy carries only in-frame clones and drops some. The data contain approximately 510,000 clones, 79% of them singletons. The TCR sequence derives from a woman in her thirties or forties in good health. Some clones in this sample may be carry-over from other donors' samples. The sample was PBMCs.

The CDR3 sequence: CASSLKGLLSSGANVLTF. CDR3 nucleotide sequence: TGTGCCAGCAGCTTAAAGGGGCTCCTGAGCTCTGGGGCCAACGTCCTGACTTTC. This chain joins TRBV7-9 and TRBJ2-6; a weak D match, TRBD1 (5 bases). The CDR3 is made up of 18 amino acids. V lost 2 bases to trimming and J lost 0 bases, with 14 bases between them. In germline, CDR1 is SEHNR, CDR2 FQNEAQ (reference sequence).